One sample yielded the 26 T cell receptor beta chains listed below, sequenced in a study of shared clonotypes between healthy human individuals. Naive CD8 cells lacked CD45RO, underwent positive selection for CCR7 and left out terminally differentiated effector memory CD45RA+ cells. Using immunoSEQ multiplex PCR, the repertoire was profiled, and TCRdb retains in-frame clones only, with some absent. The profile shows about 680,000 clones, roughly 94% of them singletons. The specimen was naive CD8+ T cells sorted from blood. These receptors were taken from a man aged 25-45 years in good health.

The gene calls are TRBV27 and TRBJ2-2; no clear D gene. The CDR3 totals 13 residues. The V end lost 5 bases, the J end lost 6 bases, and 10 bases lay between the germline ends. Germline CDR1 reads MNHEY; CDR2 reads SMNVEV (reference sequence). The CDR3 bases are TGTGCCAGCAGTCCCCGGGTAGCCGGGGAGCTGTTTTTT. This translates into CASSPRVAGELFF.

With respect to this clone: This CDR3 is also generated by other DNA sequences in the sample. The J gene is TRBJ2-7, the V gene TRBV27; 9 bases are a match to TRBD1. J gave up 3 bases and V 5 bases, and 2 bases lay outside the gene matches. The CDR3 spans 13 residues. The germline gives CDR1 MNHEY, CDR2 SMNVEV (reference sequence). The CDR3 spells CASSRQGDYEQYF. The CDR3 DNA reads as TGTGCCAGCAGTCGACAGGGGGACTACGAGCAGTACTTC.

The V and J genes are TRBV28 and TRBJ2-1; 12 bases are shared with TRBD2. V lost 10 bases and J lost 5; bases outside the gene matches: 9. CDR3 length: 15 residues. Germline lookup yields CDR1 MDHEN and CDR2 SYDVKM. CDR3 residues: CATSGRADTDNEQFF. The CDR3 region has the DNA TGTGCCACTAGCGGGAGGGCCGATACCGACAATGAGCAGTTCTTC.

This chain links TRBV10-3 with TRBJ1-2; perhaps TRBD1 as D (5 bases). The CDR3 length is 14 residues. V lost 10 bases to trimming and J lost 4 bases, with 19 bases between them. Germline lookup yields CDR1 ENHRY and CDR2 SYGVKD. The CDR3 nucleotides read TGTGCCAGTTACGGGGGGGAGCTCACCTATGGCTACACCTTC. Amino acid sequence: CASYGGELTYGYTF.

In regard to this clone: This specimen includes other DNA sequences encoding the same CDR3. J is TRBJ2-7 and V is TRBV27, with 9 bases identical to TRBD1. Germline V gene lookup returns CDR1 MNHEY and CDR2 SMNVEV (reference sequence). The CDR3 has 12 residues. The J segment lost 4 bases and the V segment lost 5 bases, leaving 0 bases of the junction unmatched. This CDR3 is CASSGQGYEQYF. The CDR3 DNA sequence: TGTGCCAGCAGTGGACAGGGGTACGAGCAGTACTTC.

V is TRBV25-1 and J is TRBJ2-7, with D possibly being TRBD1 (6 bases). Between the trimmed V and J ends, which lost 3 bases and 0 bases, there was a span of 15 bases. This CDR3 is 16 amino acids long. Germline-derived CDR1 and CDR2 are MGHDK and SYGVNS. The CDR3 reads CASSDLTDSLSYEQYF. For the CDR3, the DNA is TGTGCCAGCAGTGACCTGACGGACAGCCTCTCCTACGAGCAGTACTTC.

The V gene is TRBV7-3, the J gene TRBJ2-3; no reliable D call. V was cut by 6 bases and J by 0 bases, with 10 bases left in between. Germline CDR1 is SGHTA and CDR2 is FQGTGA. The CDR3 consists of 14 residues. For the CDR3, the DNA is TGTGCCAGCAGTACGGAGCCTAGCACAGATACGCAGTATTTT. Its protein is CASSTEPSTDTQYF.

J is TRBJ2-5 and V is TRBV27, with 8 nucleotides matching TRBD1. The CDR3 loop spans 15 amino acids. Germline V gives CDR1 MNHEY, CDR2 SMNVEV (reference sequence). After removal of 5 bases from V and 5 bases from J, the junction contained 10 bases not matched to a gene. DNA for the CDR3: TGTGCCAGCAGTGCACCGGGACAGGCCCATGAGACCCAGTACTTC. This sequence encodes CASSAPGQAHETQYF.

The sample holds a few counts of this clone. The gene calls are TRBV6-4 and TRBJ2-3; 9 bases are shared with TRBD2. This CDR3 is 16 amino acids long. V lost 4 bases and J lost 3; bases outside the gene matches: 8. Germline V gene lookup returns CDR1 MRHNA and CDR2 SNTAGT. As DNA, the CDR3 is TGTGCCAGCAGTGCCGAAGCGGGAGGTAAAACAGATACGCAGTATTTT. Protein: CASSAEAGGKTDTQYF.

The sample holds a few counts of this clone. The same CDR3 can be traced to other DNA sequences in this sample. The chain joins TRBV6-4 to TRBJ2-1, with 7 nucleotides matching TRBD1. V lost 0 bases to trimming and J lost 3 bases; unmatched junction nucleotides: 2. The germline CDR1 and CDR2 sequences are MRHNA and SNTAGT. The CDR3 loop spans 15 amino acids. The CDR3 bases are TGTGCCAGCAGTGACTCAGCAGGGGGCTACAATGAGCAGTTCTTC. The encoded protein is CASSDSAGGYNEQFF.

The chain recombines TRBV29-1 with TRBJ1-1, with D possibly TRBD1 on 5 matching bases. The CDR3 extends over 16 amino acids. Germline loops: CDR1 SQVTM, CDR2 ANQGSEA. The V and J ends lost 2 bases and 0 bases respectively, with 16 bases between them. The CDR3 region has the DNA TGCAGCGTTGAATCGGGCAGGGAGGGACTGAACACTGAAGCTTTCTTT. Protein: CSVESGREGLNTEAFF.

CDR3 coding DNA: TGTGCCAGCAGCTTGGGGGACCCGAGAGATACGCAGTATTTT. Translated: CASSLGDPRDTQYF. The chain links TRBV5-6 to TRBJ2-3; D could derive from TRBD1 or TRBD2 (5 bases each). This CDR3 is built from 14 residues. V was cut by 0 bases and J by 5 bases, with 10 bases left in between. CDR1 and CDR2 (germline): SGHDT, YYEEEE.

The chain couples TRBV27 to TRBJ2-3; weak D call: TRBD2 (5 bases). The germline V gene encodes CDR1 MNHEY and CDR2 SMNVEV (reference sequence). Trimming pared 2 bases from V and 5 bases from J, leaving 14 bases between. The CDR3 extends over 15 amino acids. The CDR3 loop is CASSLRGTQGDTQYF. For the CDR3, the DNA is TGTGCCAGCAGTTTACGGGGAACGCAAGGAGATACGCAGTATTTT.

J is TRBJ2-5 and V is TRBV4-1; D gene ambiguous. The CDR3 extends over 15 amino acids. Trimming cost V 1 base and J 5 bases, with 14 bases left between them. Germline assignment: CDR1 MGHRA and CDR2 YSYEKL. CDR3 region: CASSQASLSAETQYF. In DNA, the CDR3 is TGCGCCAGCAGCCAAGCTTCCCTCAGTGCCGAGACCCAGTACTTC.

This chain uses TRBV6-6 with TRBJ2-2; D is uncertain. Trimming stripped 6 bases from V and 2 bases from J, with 13 bases between. Germline V gene lookup returns CDR1 MNHNY and CDR2 SVGAGI (reference sequence). The length of the CDR3 is 15 residues. The CDR3 nucleotides are TGTGCCAGCAGGTTTACAGATAGAAACACCGGGGAGCTGTTTTTT. Translated: CASRFTDRNTGELFF.

The chain is built from TRBV27 and TRBJ1-1; 8 positions agree with TRBD1. Germline assignment: CDR1 MNHEY and CDR2 SMNVEV (reference sequence). The CDR3 consists of 14 residues. Trimming took 7 bases from V and 6 from J; bases not matched to a gene: 10. The CDR3 coding sequence is TGTGCCAGCAATTCCGGACAGGGAGTGTCTGAAGCTTTCTTT. Translated, it gives CASNSGQGVSEAFF.

The genes are TRBV7-9 and TRBJ2-7, with 10 bases aligning to TRBD1. Looked up from germline, CDR1 is SEHNR and CDR2 is FQNEAQ (reference sequence). The CDR3 has 16 amino acids. V shed 2 bases and J 1 base; nucleotides not matched to a gene: 5. The DNA of the CDR3 is TGTGCCAGCAGCTTAAGTGGGACAGGGGCTTCCTACGAGCAGTACTTC. Its translation: CASSLSGTGASYEQYF.

CDR3 sequence (DNA): TGTGCCAGCAGCCACAGGGGGGGCCCTAGCACAGATACGCAGTATTTT. Its protein product is CASSHRGGPSTDTQYF. This sequence joins TRBV7-9 and TRBJ2-3; possible D gene TRBD1, 8 bases. Trimming stripped 5 bases from V and 0 bases from J, with 15 bases between. Germline loops: CDR1 SEHNR, CDR2 FQNEAQ (reference sequence). This CDR3 comprises 16 residues.

The rearrangement links TRBV19 to TRBJ2-3; possibly TRBD2 for D (6 bases). The germline CDR1 and CDR2 sequences are LNHDA and SQIVND (reference sequence). The V gene lost 0 bases and the J gene lost 2 bases, with 15 bases spanning the gap. The CDR3 is 17 residues long. CDR3 protein: CASSIDSAGSPTDTQYF. The CDR3 bases are TGTGCCAGTAGTATAGATTCGGCGGGGTCCCCCACAGATACGCAGTATTTT. Full variable domain (outside the CDR3, taken from reference TRBV19 and TRBJ2-3): DGGITQSPKYLFRKEGQNVTLSCEQNLNHDAMYWYRQDPGQGLRLIYYSQIVNDFQKGDIAEGYSVSREKKESFPLTVTSAQKNPTAFYLCASSIDSAGSPTDTQYFGPGTRLTVL.

This clone has more than one count but fewer than ten. This rearrangement joins TRBV9 to TRBJ2-2, with D possibly TRBD2 on 6 matching bases. V was pared by 3 bases and J by 7 bases, with 16 bases between. The CDR3 contains 15 residues. CDR1 and CDR2 (germline): SGDLS, YYNGEE. CDR3 in amino acids: CASSGGDSLSGELFF. The CDR3 DNA is TGTGCCAGCAGCGGAGGGGACTCCCTCAGCGGGGAGCTGTTTTTT.

The chain uses TRBV7-6 and TRBJ2-7; the D call may be TRBD1 or TRBD2 (5 bases each). V lost 5 bases to trimming and J lost 7 bases, with 15 bases between them. This CDR3 contains 13 residues. The germline V gene has CDR1 SGHVS and CDR2 FNYEAQ. CDR3 DNA sequence: TGTGCCAGCAGCCCCTCGGGGCTGTGGGAGCAGTACTTC. Translating gives CASSPSGLWEQYF.

The chain recombines TRBV7-9 with TRBJ1-1; possibly TRBD1 for D (6 bases). The CDR3 runs to 17 residues. Germline assignment: CDR1 SEHNR and CDR2 FQNEAQ (reference sequence). V gave up 1 base and J gave up 1 base, with 16 bases separating them. The CDR3 nucleotides are TGTGCCAGCAGCTTAGTTGGTCAGGGGCGCCAGAACACTGAAGCTTTCTTT. This sequence encodes CASSLVGQGRQNTEAFF.

The rearrangement uses TRBV2 and TRBJ2-1; the D gene is possibly TRBD2 (6 bases). Trimming pared 7 bases from V and 6 bases from J, leaving 22 bases between. Germline values: CDR1 SNHLY, CDR2 FYNNEI. The CDR3 totals 16 residues. CDR3: CASTETLAHASNEQFF. The CDR3 DNA reads as TGTGCCAGCACCGAGACACTAGCACACGCCTCCAATGAGCAGTTCTTC.

This sequence joins TRBV11-2 and TRBJ2-1; D unresolved. Trimming removed 1 base at V and 3 bases at J, with 10 bases between. Germline CDR1 and CDR2: SGHAT and FQNNGV. This CDR3 has 15 residues. This CDR3 reads CASSLVGSIYNEQFF. The CDR3 DNA follows: TGTGCCAGCAGCTTAGTCGGGTCGATCTACAATGAGCAGTTCTTC.

The V and J genes are TRBV5-5 and TRBJ1-5; D not certain. The CDR3 loop spans 14 amino acids. Between the trimmed V and J ends, which lost 2 bases and 2 bases, there was a span of 8 bases. Per germline, CDR1 SGHKS and CDR2 YYEKEE (reference sequence). The CDR3 sequence: CASSLEGRNQPQHF. The CDR3 DNA reads as TGTGCCAGCAGCTTAGAGGGCCGCAATCAGCCCCAGCATTTT.

V is TRBV30 and J is TRBJ2-7; D gene ambiguous. The V end lost 7 bases, the J end lost 2 bases, and 12 bases lay between the germline ends. From germline, CDR1 is GTSNPN and CDR2 SVGIG (reference sequence). The CDR3 runs to 12 residues. The CDR3 loop reads CASWAETYEQYF. The DNA for the CDR3 is TGTGCCTCCTGGGCAGAGACCTACGAGCAGTACTTC.